These 26 T cell receptor beta chains came from one sample sequenced in a study of blood T cell repertoires in COVID-19. The protocol was immunoSEQ multiplex PCR, while the TCRdb copy is restricted to in-frame clones and leaves out a portion. This sample carries over 200,000 clones, 86% of them seen once, and the ten largest clones take roughly 12%. The sample was peripheral blood. These receptors all come from a man in his fifties or sixties with COVID-19, enrolled during active disease.

The V gene is TRBV28, the J gene TRBJ1-4, with 10 positions matching TRBD1. J was trimmed by 8 bases and V by 6 bases; bases with no gene match: 12. Germline CDR1 reads MDHEN; CDR2 reads SYDVKM. The CDR3 sequence is 16 residues long. The CDR3 nucleotides are TGTGCCAGCAGCTCAAGCTGGACAGGGGGAGGCGAAAAACTGTTTTTT. Residues: CASSSSWTGGGEKLFF.

The V call is TRBV29-1, the J call TRBJ2-7; D not resolved. V shed 4 bases and J shed 0 bases, with 10 bases lying between them. The CDR3 totals 13 residues. The germline V gene encodes CDR1 SQVTM and CDR2 ANQGSEA. The chain's CDR3 is CSVVSANSYEQYF. CDR3 nucleotide sequence: TGCAGCGTTGTCAGCGCTAACTCCTACGAGCAGTACTTC.

About this clone itself: Different DNA sequences within this sample yield the same CDR3. This sequence joins TRBV27 and TRBJ2-7, with D maybe TRBD1 (6 bases). Germline CDR1 reads MNHEY; CDR2 reads SMNVEV (reference sequence). The CDR3 runs 14 residues. V dropped 5 bases and J dropped 2 bases, with 13 bases sitting between them. CDR3 in amino acids: CASSPQTGPYEQYF. The CDR3, as DNA: TGTGCCAGCAGTCCCCAGACAGGACCCTACGAGCAGTACTTC.

This clone was seen just once. This rearrangement joins TRBV3-1 (or the pseudogene TRBV3-2) to TRBJ2-3, with 9 bases matching TRBD1. Germline CDR1 LGHDT, CDR2 YNNKEL (reference sequence). J lost 5 bases, V lost 3 bases, and 9 bases had no gene match. CDR3 length equals 16 residues. Here the CDR3 reads CASSQSGTGLGDTQYF. The CDR3 DNA sequence: TGTGCCAGCAGCCAGTCCGGGACAGGGCTCGGAGATACGCAGTATTTT.

The chain has TRBV5-1 and TRBJ1-3; a possible D gene is TRBD1 (6 bases). CDR3 length equals 16 residues. Germline lookup yields CDR1 SGHRS and CDR2 YFSETQ. The V gene lost 7 bases and the J gene lost 0 bases, with 17 bases spanning the gap. The chain's CDR3 is CASGFGAGDSGNTIYF. As DNA, the CDR3 is TGCGCCAGCGGTTTTGGAGCAGGGGACTCTGGAAACACCATATATTTT.

This rearrangement joins TRBV30 to TRBJ1-1; 8 bases map to TRBD1. V lost 0 bases to trimming and J lost 7 bases; unmatched junction nucleotides: 7. Looked up from germline, CDR1 is GTSNPN and CDR2 is SVGIG (reference sequence). The CDR3 totals 14 residues. The DNA of the CDR3 is TGTGCCTGGAGTGTATCAGGGGGCCAAGGTGAAGCTTTCTTT. Protein sequence: CAWSVSGGQGEAFF.

The gene calls are TRBV6-4 and TRBJ2-2, with TRBD1 identical over 7 bases. The germline V gene encodes CDR1 MRHNA and CDR2 SNTAGT. The CDR3 contains 16 residues. The J segment lost 1 base and the V segment lost 2 bases, leaving 4 bases of the junction unmatched. CDR3 coding DNA: TGTGCCAGCAGTGACGAAGGGGGCTGGAACACCGGGGAGCTGTTTTTT. The encoded protein is CASSDEGGWNTGELFF.

The chain links TRBV10-3 to TRBJ2-7; 8 bases align to TRBD1. The CDR3 contains 13 residues. Per germline, CDR1 ENHRY and CDR2 SYGVKD. Trimming took 10 bases from V and 6 from J; bases not matched to a gene: 11. CDR3 sequence (DNA): TGTGCCACCGGACAGGGTACTCGGGGCGAGCAGTACTTC. Translation: CATGQGTRGEQYF.

The chain has TRBV29-1 and TRBJ1-1; maybe TRBD1 (6 bases). Trimming pared 3 bases from V and 0 bases from J, leaving 11 bases between. There are 14 residues in the CDR3. Germline loops: CDR1 SQVTM, CDR2 ANQGSEA. The CDR3 is CSVDGTGMNTEAFF. The CDR3 DNA reads as TGCAGCGTTGATGGTACAGGGATGAACACTGAAGCTTTCTTT. The entire variable domain, with the rest obtained from reference TRBV29-1 and TRBJ1-1, is as follows: SAVISQKPSRDICQRGTSLTIQCQVDSQVTMMFWYRQQPGQSLTLIATANQGSEATYESGFVIDKFPISRPNLTFSTLTVSNMSPEDSSIYLCSVDGTGMNTEAFFGQGTRLTVV.

This sequence joins TRBV19 and TRBJ1-2, with D maybe TRBD1 (5 bases). This CDR3 region has 15 residues. Trimming shortened V by 2 bases and J by 3 bases, and 13 bases separated the two germline ends. Germline CDR1 LNHDA, CDR2 SQIVND (reference sequence). The CDR3 reads CASSISIGRDYGYTF. The CDR3 DNA follows: TGTGCCAGTAGTATAAGTATCGGCAGGGACTATGGCTACACCTTC.

The V call is TRBV10-1, the J call TRBJ2-5; TRBD1 agrees at 9 bases. The CDR3 sequence is 17 residues long. Losses at the gene ends were 4 bases for V and 7 bases for J; bases not matched to a gene: 16. Germline CDR1 is WNHNN and CDR2 is SYGVQD (reference sequence). The CDR3 spells CASSGDQDRGERRTQYF. The CDR3 region has the DNA TGCGCCAGCAGTGGGGACCAGGACAGGGGTGAGCGGCGGACCCAGTACTTC.

This rearrangement joins TRBV5-1 to TRBJ2-7, with a possible D match to TRBD1 (5 bases). This CDR3 is built from 12 residues. The V end was cut by 5 bases, the J end by 2 bases, with 8 bases between. The germline V gene has CDR1 SGHRS and CDR2 YFSETQ. The CDR3 sequence is CASRQTAYEQYF. The CDR3 nucleotides are TGCGCCAGCAGACAGACAGCCTACGAGCAGTACTTC.

The chain uses TRBV7-3 and TRBJ1-1; weak D call: TRBD1 (5 bases). This CDR3 has 13 residues. CDR1 is SGHTA and CDR2 is FQGTGA in the germline V gene. Trimming cost V 9 bases and J 3 bases, with 14 bases left between them. As DNA, the CDR3 is TGTGCCAGTGCGCTGGGGCGTGACACTGAAGCTTTCTTT. Protein sequence: CASALGRDTEAFF.

In nucleotides, the CDR3 is TGTGCCAGCAGCGGCCGACAGGGAAGTTACCACACCGGGGAGCTGTTTTTT. It codes for CASSGRQGSYHTGELFF. The rearrangement uses TRBV7-9 and TRBJ2-2; 7 positions match TRBD1. CDR1 is SEHNR, CDR2 FQNEAQ, per germline (reference sequence). Trimming at V came to 5 bases and at J to 3 bases, leaving 12 bases not matched to a gene. The CDR3 totals 17 residues.

This chain links TRBV6-1 with TRBJ1-2; 9 bases line up with TRBD1. Germline values: CDR1 MNHNS, CDR2 SASEGT. This CDR3 has 16 residues. V shed 0 bases, J shed 5 bases, and the junction held 7 bases outside the gene matches. CDR3 DNA sequence: TGTGCCAGCAGTGAAGCGGGACAGGGCTTCCCTTATGGCTACACCTTC. Its protein product is CASSEAGQGFPYGYTF.

This chain connects TRBV27 to TRBJ2-5; 9 nucleotides align to TRBD1. With 4 bases clipped from V and 8 bases from J, the junction kept 5 bases outside the gene matches. Germline V gene sequence: CDR1 MNHEY, CDR2 SMNVEV (reference sequence). The CDR3 runs 13 residues. The CDR3 spells CASSSGQGTTQYF. CDR3 DNA: TGTGCCAGCAGTTCGGGACAGGGAACAACCCAGTACTTC.

This chain uses TRBV28 with TRBJ1-6; 7 bases match TRBD1. The germline CDR1 and CDR2 sequences are MDHEN and SYDVKM. CDR3 length equals 17 residues. V gave up 4 bases and J gave up 0 bases; unmatched junction bases: 6. The CDR3 protein is CASSSGTASSYNSPLHF. In DNA form, the CDR3 reads TGTGCCAGCAGTTCCGGGACAGCGAGCTCCTATAATTCACCCCTCCACTTT.

The CDR3 nucleotides are TGTGCCAGCAGCCAAAACGGACTCGAGCAGTACTTC. This gives the protein CASSQNGLEQYF. The J gene is TRBJ2-7, the V gene TRBV3-1 (or the pseudogene TRBV3-2); D perhaps matches TRBD2 (5 bases). The CDR3 totals 12 residues. The V gene lost 2 bases and the J gene lost 6 bases, with 8 bases spanning the gap. Germline V gives CDR1 LGHDT, CDR2 YNNKEL (reference sequence).

This clone appeared a single time. The genes are TRBV11-2 and TRBJ2-5, with TRBD1 matching over 8 bases. The V and J ends lost 5 bases and 0 bases, in that order; junction bases with no gene match: 8. Germline V CDR1 and CDR2: SGHAT, FQNNGV. This CDR3 region has 16 residues. Here the CDR3 DNA reads TGTGCCAGCAGCCCTCGGACAGGGACCCACCAAGAGACCCAGTACTTC. This translates into CASSPRTGTHQETQYF.

The CDR3 protein is CASSLTSTSTDTQYF. The CDR3 bases are TGCGCCAGCAGCTTGACTAGTACTAGCACAGATACGCAGTATTTT. The gene calls are TRBV5-1 and TRBJ2-3; tentative D call: TRBD2 (5 bases). There are 15 residues in the CDR3. V lost 1 base and J 0 bases, leaving 9 bases between the germline ends. CDR1 and CDR2 from the germline V gene are SGHRS and YFSETQ.

This clone was seen once. This chain connects TRBV5-1 to TRBJ2-1; 10 bases are a match to TRBD2. CDR1 and CDR2 (germline): SGHRS, YFSETQ. The CDR3 is 15 amino acids. Losses at the gene ends were 0 bases for V and 6 bases for J; bases not matched to a gene: 3. The CDR3 is CASSLASSGGNEQFF. The CDR3 nucleotides are TGCGCCAGCAGCTTGGCGTCTAGCGGGGGCAATGAGCAGTTCTTC. Complete variable domain (other parts from reference TRBV5-1 and TRBJ2-1): KAGVTQTPRYLIKTRGQQVTLSCSPISGHRSVSWYQQTPGQGLQFLFEYFSETQRNKGNFPGRFSGRQFSNSRSEMNVSTLELGDSALYLCASSLASSGGNEQFFGPGTRLTVL.

The chain combines TRBV18 with TRBJ2-7, with 12 bases lining up with TRBD1. Germline-derived CDR1 and CDR2 are KGHSH and LQKENI. After removal of 2 bases from V and 6 bases from J, the junction contained 5 bases not matched to a gene. The CDR3 covers 15 residues. This chain's CDR3 is CASSPTGTGGSEQYF. In DNA, the CDR3 is TGTGCCAGCTCACCAACCGGGACAGGGGGCTCCGAGCAGTACTTC.

Only a few counts were recorded for this clone. The genes are TRBV19 and TRBJ1-3; the D is unclear. Germline CDR1 reads LNHDA; CDR2 reads SQIVND (reference sequence). This CDR3 comprises 15 residues. Trimming removed 6 bases at V and 0 bases at J, with 12 bases between. In nucleotides, the CDR3 is TGTGCCAGTAGCCTGGCGGTGGACTCTGGAAACACCATATATTTT. Its translation is CASSLAVDSGNTIYF.

The CDR3 bases are TGTGCCAGCAGTTACTCGAGGTCTGGGGCCAACGTCCTGACTTTC. Its translation: CASSYSRSGANVLTF. This chain joins TRBV6-5 and TRBJ2-6; no clear D. Germline-derived CDR1 and CDR2 are MNHEY and SVGAGI. Trimming cost V 0 bases and J 1 base, with 4 bases left between them. This CDR3 region has 15 residues.

The chain couples TRBV9 to TRBJ1-2; 7 nucleotides match TRBD1. J lost 4 bases, V lost 0 bases, and 6 bases had no gene match. This CDR3 is 15 amino acids long. The germline gives CDR1 SGDLS, CDR2 YYNGEE. The DNA of the CDR3 is TGTGCCAGCAGCGTAGGCTCAGGGGGGTCCTATGGCTACACCTTC. Translating it yields CASSVGSGGSYGYTF.

Here the CDR3 DNA reads TGTGCCAGCAGCTTGGGGGACAGATCTAACTATGGCTACACCTTC. Protein sequence: CASSLGDRSNYGYTF. The chain links TRBV7-9 to TRBJ1-2; TRBD1 agrees at 7 bases. V gave up 3 bases and J gave up 0 bases; unmatched junction bases: 4. The CDR3 consists of 15 residues. Germline V lookup: CDR1 SEHNR, CDR2 FQNEAQ (reference sequence).